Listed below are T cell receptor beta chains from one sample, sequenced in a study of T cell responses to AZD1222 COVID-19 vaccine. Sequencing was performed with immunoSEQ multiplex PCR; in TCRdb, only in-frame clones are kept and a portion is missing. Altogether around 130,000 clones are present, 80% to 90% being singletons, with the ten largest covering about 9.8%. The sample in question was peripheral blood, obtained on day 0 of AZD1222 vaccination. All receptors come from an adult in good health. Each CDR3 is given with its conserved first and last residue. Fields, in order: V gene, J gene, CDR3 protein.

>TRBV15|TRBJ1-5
CATSRGTLSNQPQHF
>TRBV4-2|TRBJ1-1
CASSQVQGKGEAFF
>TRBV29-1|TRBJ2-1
CSVRRGGQVYNEQFF
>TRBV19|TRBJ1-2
CASTRQINYGYTF
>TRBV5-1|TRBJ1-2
CASGQGLGDYTF
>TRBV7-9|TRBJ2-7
CASSLGTAPTYEQYF
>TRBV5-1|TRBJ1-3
CASSPEGLRNTIYF
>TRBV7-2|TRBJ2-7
CASSLGRQSYEQYF
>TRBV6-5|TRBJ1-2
CASFMNYGYTF
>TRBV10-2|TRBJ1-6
CASSAYNSPLHF
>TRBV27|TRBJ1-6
CASSFLDGPLHF
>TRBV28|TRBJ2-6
CASSLIGAQGAWANVLTF
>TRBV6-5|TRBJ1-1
CASSSQDLPGTEAFF
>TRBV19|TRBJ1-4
CASRTGGEFKGEKLFF
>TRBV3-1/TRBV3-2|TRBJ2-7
CASSQDRSGSLTYEQYF
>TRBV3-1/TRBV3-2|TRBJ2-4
CASSQQGSAGGPKPPKSKNIQYF
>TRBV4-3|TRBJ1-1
CASSQEGPNTEAFF
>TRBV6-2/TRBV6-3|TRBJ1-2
CASSYEGWGYTF
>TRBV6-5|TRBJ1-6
CACQSSYNSPLHF
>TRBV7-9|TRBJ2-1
CASSSVRPQSNEQFF
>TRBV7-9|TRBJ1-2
CASSSQSGGYTF
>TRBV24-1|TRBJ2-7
CATSDPKQGSAYEQYF
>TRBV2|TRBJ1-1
CASSDILSTEAFF
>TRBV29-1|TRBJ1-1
CSVENPERAPEAFF
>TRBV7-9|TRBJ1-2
CASSTSRQEYGYTF
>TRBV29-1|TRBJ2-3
CSVLLAGGFRGTDTQYF
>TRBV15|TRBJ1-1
CATSREYGTGNTEAFF
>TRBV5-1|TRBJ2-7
CASSLRKYEQYF
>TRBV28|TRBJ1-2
CASSLGAVTNYGYTF
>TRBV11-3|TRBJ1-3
CASSLGQGTGNTIYF
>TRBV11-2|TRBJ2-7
CASGVLDVDVYEQYF
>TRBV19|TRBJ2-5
CASSTNRGETQYF